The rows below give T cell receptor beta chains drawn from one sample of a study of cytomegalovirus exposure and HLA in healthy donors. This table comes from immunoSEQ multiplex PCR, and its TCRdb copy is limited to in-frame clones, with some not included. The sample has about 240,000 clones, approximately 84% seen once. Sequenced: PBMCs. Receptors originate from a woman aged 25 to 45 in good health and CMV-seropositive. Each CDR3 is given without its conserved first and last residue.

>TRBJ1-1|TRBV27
ASSKWEGGEAF
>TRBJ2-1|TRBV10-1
ASSESPGQGPIYEQF
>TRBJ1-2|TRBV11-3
ASGQGGNYGYT
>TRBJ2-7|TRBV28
ASSSRTGPSYEQY
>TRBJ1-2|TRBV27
ASSQGQAYGYT
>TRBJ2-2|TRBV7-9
ASSFRQGISIMNTGELF
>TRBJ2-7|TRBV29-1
SVDSQASGEQY
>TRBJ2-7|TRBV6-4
ASSADPDQGAQY
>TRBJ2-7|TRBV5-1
ASTTQGVGEQY
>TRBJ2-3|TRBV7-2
ASSQSGTFNTQY
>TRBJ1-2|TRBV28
ASSLLRAYGYT
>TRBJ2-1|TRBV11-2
ASSLEGLAEGTYNEQF
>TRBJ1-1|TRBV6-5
ASSRSGGAEAF
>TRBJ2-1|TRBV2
ASSVAFSNEQF
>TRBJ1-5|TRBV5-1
ASSLIGGDQPQH
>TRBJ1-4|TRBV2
ASARQGEKLF
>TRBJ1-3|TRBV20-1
SVYAGNTIY
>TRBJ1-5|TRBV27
ASSIRASGNQPQH
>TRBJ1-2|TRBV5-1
ASSPGAENYGYT
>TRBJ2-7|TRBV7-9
ASSSTDQGTKTYEQY
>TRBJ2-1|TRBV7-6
ASSLVALAYNEQF
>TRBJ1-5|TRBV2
ASSAGQGANYQPQH
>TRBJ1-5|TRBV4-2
ASSQDPAGLQPQH
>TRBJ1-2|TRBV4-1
ASSQDSAYNRGLYGYT
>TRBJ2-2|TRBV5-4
ASSAGTSEVPGELF
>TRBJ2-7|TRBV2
ASNGRGFNEQY